A selection of T cell receptor beta chains follows, all from one sample in a study of shared clonotypes between healthy human individuals. Profiling relied on immunoSEQ multiplex PCR, and the TCRdb table lists in-frame clones only, not all of them. Of about a million clones listed, approximately 72% are singletons. Sequenced sample: memory CD4+ T cells sorted from blood. Every receptor here comes from a man aged 18 to 30 in good health. Both conserved end residues are part of each CDR3. The D gene is left open where the match is weak. Clone size appears in some rows only: once, few, many, or a class for an expanded clone.

d_call clone_size j_call v_call cdr3_aa cdr3_nt
. . TRBJ2-6 TRBV11-2 CASSFISSGANVLTF TGTGCCAGCAGCTTTATTTCCTCTGGGGCCAACGTCCTGACTTTC
. . TRBJ2-1 TRBV4-3 CASSQGRAGNEQFF TGCGCCAGCAGCCAAGGGAGGGCAGGCAATGAGCAGTTCTTC
TRBD1 . TRBJ1-4 TRBV30 CAWSVIGTGYEKLFF TGTGCCTGGAGTGTAATCGGGACAGGGTACGAAAAACTGTTTTTT
. . TRBJ1-1 TRBV11-2 CASSLGPGPNTEAFF TGTGCCAGCAGCTTGGGTCCAGGCCCGAACACTGAAGCTTTCTTT
. . TRBJ2-1 TRBV4-3 CASSQEGRFNEQFF TGCGCCAGCAGCCAAGAAGGAAGGTTCAATGAGCAGTTCTTC
. few TRBJ2-3 TRBV15 CATSRDLVPDTQYF TGTGCCACCAGCAGAGATCTAGTGCCAGATACGCAGTATTTT
. . TRBJ2-1 TRBV10-3 CATIYATVYNEQFF TGTGCCACCATTTACGCTACAGTTTACAATGAGCAGTTCTTC
. . TRBJ1-5 TRBV7-9 CASSTNREVKPQHF TGTGCCAGCAGCACAAACAGGGAAGTAAAGCCCCAGCATTTT
. few TRBJ1-6 TRBV10-3 CAISGTAYNSPLHF TGTGCCATCAGTGGGACAGCCTATAATTCACCCCTCCACTTT
TRBD2 once TRBJ2-7 TRBV11-2 CASSLDYLAGSYEQYF TGTGCCAGCAGCTTAGATTACCTAGCGGGGTCCTACGAGCAGTACTTC
TRBD2 . TRBJ2-5 TRBV9 CASSAEIGLAGAGETQYF TGTGCCAGCAGCGCAGAGATTGGACTAGCGGGAGCCGGGGAGACCCAGTACTTC
. . TRBJ1-5 TRBV5-3 CARRGDGNQPQHF TGTGCCAGAAGGGGCGACGGGAATCAGCCCCAGCATTTT
. . TRBJ2-5 TRBV5-1 CASNGVDYQETQYF TGCGCCAGCAACGGCGTTGACTACCAAGAGACCCAGTACTTC
TRBD2 . TRBJ2-1 TRBV10-3 CAISESGGRNEQFF TGTGCCATCAGTGAAAGCGGGGGCAGGAATGAGCAGTTCTTC
. few TRBJ1-2 TRBV6-1 CASSEQGNYGYTF TGTGCCAGCAGTGAACAGGGGAACTATGGCTACACCTTC
TRBD2 . TRBJ2-5 TRBV19 CASSTPRRAGGGETQYF TGTGCCAGTAGTACCCCTCGACGGGCGGGAGGAGGGGAGACCCAGTACTTC
. . TRBJ1-5 TRBV10-2 CASMSGASNQPQHF TGCGCCAGCATGTCGGGGGCTAGCAATCAGCCCCAGCATTTT
TRBD1 few TRBJ1-1 TRBV30 CAWSTDRVKAFF TGTGCCTGGAGTACCGACAGGGTAAAAGCTTTCTTT
TRBD1 . TRBJ2-7 TRBV19 CASTAGPGQVYEQYF TGTGCCAGTACCGCGGGACCGGGACAGGTCTACGAGCAGTACTTC
. . TRBJ1-5 TRBV7-9 CASSPQMGQPQHF TGTGCCAGCAGCCCCCAAATGGGTCAGCCCCAGCATTTT
. . TRBJ2-3 TRBV9 CASNRGGLYTDTQYF TGTGCCAGCAACAGGGGGGGTCTGTATACAGATACGCAGTATTTT
. . TRBJ2-1 TRBV30 CAWSPLPLAKAGNFEQFF TGTGCCTGGAGTCCCCTTCCACTAGCCAAAGCGGGCAATTTTGAGCAGTTCTTC
. once TRBJ2-1 TRBV2 CASIMTVYNEQFF TGTGCCAGCATCATGACAGTTTACAATGAGCAGTTCTTC
TRBD2 . TRBJ2-7 TRBV27 CASSLWGLAGGQNGKGEQYF TGTGCCAGCAGTTTATGGGGACTAGCGGGAGGGCAGAACGGCAAGGGCGAGCAGTACTTC
TRBD1 few TRBJ1-1 TRBV4-1 CASSQETGTGRTEAFF TGCGCCAGCAGCCAAGAAACGGGGACAGGGCGGACTGAAGCTTTCTTT
TRBD1 . TRBJ1-5 TRBV2 CASSGTGVQPQHF TGTGCCAGCAGTGGGACAGGGGTTCAGCCCCAGCATTTT
TRBD1 . TRBJ2-7 TRBV18 CASSPRQGNSYEQYF TGTGCCAGCTCACCACGACAGGGCAACTCCTACGAGCAGTACTTC
TRBD1 few TRBJ1-2 TRBV6-5 CASSFTLGGASGYTF TGTGCCAGCAGTTTCACCCTAGGGGGCGCGAGTGGCTACACCTTC
. . TRBJ2-7 TRBV28 CASSRPRSPGVEQYF TGTGCCAGCAGTCGCCCCCGTTCCCCAGGGGTCGAGCAGTACTTC
. . TRBJ1-4 TRBV5-1 CASSLTTGGSEKLFF TGCGCCAGCAGCTTGACTACGGGGGGTAGCGAAAAACTGTTTTTT
. . TRBJ1-5 TRBV10-2 CASVNRVSEPQHF TGCGCCAGCGTGAACAGGGTATCAGAACCCCAGCATTTT
. few TRBJ2-5 TRBV6-5 CASRKRLETQETQYF TGTGCCAGCAGGAAGAGACTAGAAACCCAAGAGACCCAGTACTTC
. . TRBJ1-5 TRBV28 CASSGYPTEYSNQPQHF TGTGCCAGCAGTGGCTACCCGACTGAGTATAGCAATCAGCCCCAGCATTTT
TRBD2 . TRBJ2-3 TRBV11-1 CASSLGASGAYASTDTQYF TGTGCCAGCAGCTTAGGGGCTAGCGGGGCATATGCTAGCACAGATACGCAGTATTTT
TRBD1 . TRBJ1-5 TRBV5-6 CASSLDRGRNQPQHF TGTGCCAGCAGCTTGGACAGGGGGCGAAATCAGCCCCAGCATTTT
. . TRBJ2-2 TRBV6-5 CASSYLYTGELFF TGTGCCAGCAGTTACTTATACACCGGGGAGCTGTTTTTT
. . TRBJ1-2 TRBV30 CAWSEFGTWLVSSNYGYTF TGTGCCTGGAGTGAATTCGGGACCTGGCTAGTTTCGAGCAACTATGGCTACACCTTC
. . TRBJ2-2 TRBV10-1 CASSDRVGAGELFF TGCGCCAGCAGTGATCGGGTTGGGGCCGGGGAGCTGTTTTTT
. . TRBJ2-5 TRBV5-1 CASSRWTEETQYF TGCGCCAGCAGCCGCTGGACAGAAGAGACCCAGTACTTC
. . TRBJ2-7 TRBV5-1 CASSLWDKGASGAWEQYF TGCGCCAGCAGCTTGTGGGATAAGGGGGCTAGCGGTGCGTGGGAGCAGTACTTC
TRBD1 . TRBJ1-6 TRBV9 CASSVGLQGRNSPLHF TGTGCCAGCAGCGTAGGCCTACAGGGGCGGAATTCACCCCTCCACTTT
. . TRBJ2-3 TRBV30 CAWSKQVSTDTQYF TGTGCCTGGAGTAAACAGGTTTCCACAGATACGCAGTATTTT
. . TRBJ2-3 TRBV4-2 CASSQDLTDTQYF TGTGCCAGCAGCCAAGATCTAACAGATACGCAGTATTTT
TRBD1 once TRBJ1-2 TRBV11-2 CASSRTRTGDGYTF TGTGCCAGCAGCCGAACCAGGACAGGGGATGGCTACACCTTC
. few TRBJ1-2 TRBV4-1 CASSQDQGSGGYTF TGCGCCAGCAGCCAAGATCAGGGTTCGGGTGGCTACACCTTC
TRBD2 . TRBJ2-1 TRBV5-4 CASSPSNKRGSSYNEQFF TGTGCCAGCAGCCCCTCTAATAAGCGGGGGAGCTCCTACAATGAGCAGTTCTTC
. . TRBJ2-7 TRBV6-6 CASSSDKTGRSYEQYF TGTGCCAGCAGTTCCGACAAGACGGGACGGAGCTACGAGCAGTACTTC
. . TRBJ2-2 TRBV30 CAWTLSRGYTGELFF TGTGCCTGGACTTTATCCAGGGGCTACACCGGGGAGCTGTTTTTT
. . TRBJ1-4 TRBV5-1 CASSSGPNEKLFF TGCGCCAGCAGCTCGGGACCTAATGAAAAACTGTTTTTT
. . TRBJ2-2 TRBV19 CASIAGGHPGTGELFF TGTGCCAGTATTGCCGGGGGACATCCGGGCACCGGGGAGCTGTTTTTT
. . TRBJ2-3 TRBV11-2 CASSRAGQSIDTQYF TGTGCCAGCAGCCGGGCGGGACAGAGCATAGATACGCAGTATTTT
. many TRBJ2-7 TRBV7-9 CASSLGGKSYEQYF TGTGCCAGCAGCTTAGGTGGTAAGAGCTACGAGCAGTACTTC
TRBD2 . TRBJ2-5 TRBV9 CASSARLAGGPMTQYF TGTGCCAGCAGTGCCCGACTAGCGGGGGGGCCGATGACCCAGTACTTC
TRBD1 few TRBJ2-4 TRBV13 CASSSQGAGANIQYF TGTGCCAGCAGCTCGCAGGGGGCCGGGGCAAACATTCAGTACTTC
TRBD1 once TRBJ2-5 TRBV4-3 CASSPSGQVFETQYF TGCGCCAGCAGCCCCTCCGGACAGGTTTTCGAGACCCAGTACTTC